The 28 T cell receptor beta chains presented below share a single source sample, sequenced in a study of CD8 T cells in Susac syndrome. The authors reverse transcribed roughly 0.5 to 1 ug RNA with random hexamers. Via MiXCR, TCRdb re-called the immunoSEQ multiplex PCR reads, giving one row per CDR3 protein. The sample shows hundreds of thousands of distinct CDR3 sequences, approximately 94% of them seen only once. The specimen sequenced was CD4+ T cells from PBMCs. Source of these receptors: a human donor with Susac syndrome.

J is TRBJ1-1 and V is TRBV3-1; no clear D. Germline V gene data show CDR1 as LGHDT and CDR2 as YNNKEL (reference sequence). Deletions cut 3 bases from V and 8 bases from J, with 10 bases between. The CDR3 has 12 residues. In nucleotides, the CDR3 is TGTGCCAGCAGCCACCCTCGAGGAGAAGCTTTCTTT. Translated: CASSHPRGEAFF.

This clonotype appeared a few times. The genes are TRBV6-5 and TRBJ2-7; D may be TRBD1 or TRBD2 (6 bases each). The CDR3 loop spans 15 amino acids. Germline assignment: CDR1 MNHEY and CDR2 SVGAGI. Between the trimmed V and J ends, which lost 4 bases and 0 bases, there was a span of 13 bases. CDR3 nucleotides: TGTGCCAGCAGTTCGTCCGGGGGCGGCTCCTACGAGCAGTACTTC. This translates into CASSSSGGGSYEQYF.

The gene calls are TRBV28 and TRBJ1-1; D gene ambiguous. V was pared by 6 bases and J by 5 bases, with 16 bases between. The length of the CDR3 is 14 residues. Germline CDR1 and CDR2: MDHEN and SYDVKM. CDR3 DNA sequence: TGTGCCAGCAGGAGTTTAGTTGGTGGGACTGAAGCTTTCTTT. Amino acids: CASRSLVGGTEAFF.

The V gene is TRBV7-2, the J gene TRBJ2-3, with 8 bases fitting TRBD2. Losses at the gene ends were 5 bases for V and 0 bases for J; bases not matched to a gene: 7. Germline values: CDR1 SGHTA, CDR2 FQGNSA. This CDR3 is built from 16 residues. The CDR3 protein is CASSPRGGPSTDTQYF. CDR3 DNA sequence: TGTGCCAGCAGCCCCCGGGGGGGGCCCAGCACAGATACGCAGTATTTT. Together with reference TRBV7-2 and TRBJ2-3, the CDR3 gives the full variable domain: GAGVSQSPSNKVTEKGKDVELRCDPISGHTALYWYRQSLGQGLEFLIYFQGNSAPDKSGLPSDRFSAERTGGSVSTLTIQRTQQEDSAVYLCASSPRGGPSTDTQYFGPGTRLTVL.

This clonotype was seen more than once but under ten times. In DNA, the CDR3 is TGTGCCAGCAGCCCACAGGGGAACTATGGCTACACCTTC. Amino acids: CASSPQGNYGYTF. This rearrangement joins TRBV7-3 to TRBJ1-2, with 7 bases matching TRBD1. The V segment lost 5 bases and the J segment 2 bases; nucleotides outside the gene matches: 2. From germline, CDR1 is SGHTA and CDR2 FQGTGA. This CDR3 has 13 amino acids.

This clonotype was seen just once. V is TRBV2 and J is TRBJ1-6; D unresolved. Trimming removed 4 bases from V and 8 bases from J, with 12 bases in between. CDR3 length equals 14 residues. Germline-derived CDR1 and CDR2 are SNHLY and FYNNEI. The CDR3, as DNA: TGTGCCAGCAGTGGGCGTGAGGGAGATTCACCCCTCCACTTT. As protein: CASSGREGDSPLHF.

The V gene is TRBV6-5, the J gene TRBJ1-1; 7 nucleotides align to TRBD1. Germline V lookup: CDR1 MNHEY, CDR2 SVGAGI. This CDR3 spans 14 amino acids. With 4 bases clipped from V and 7 bases from J, the junction kept 9 bases outside the gene matches. The CDR3 nucleotides are TGTGCCAGCAGTTGGACAGGTCGAATTTATGAAGCTTTCTTT. Residues: CASSWTGRIYEAFF.

The V gene is TRBV27, the J gene TRBJ2-1; TRBD2 matches 10 bases. The CDR3 has 15 amino acids. The V gene end was trimmed by 5 bases and the J gene end by 5 bases; junction bases not matched to a gene: 6. Germline loops: CDR1 MNHEY, CDR2 SMNVEV (reference sequence). The CDR3 is CASSAFSGGNNEQFF. The DNA of the CDR3 is TGTGCCAGCAGTGCCTTTAGCGGGGGGAACAATGAGCAGTTCTTC.

The CDR3: CATSGARQGNTGELFF. DNA for the CDR3: TGTGCCACCAGTGGGGCCCGGCAGGGGAACACCGGGGAGCTGTTTTTT. The chain employs TRBV24-1 and TRBJ2-2, with D perhaps TRBD1 (5 bases). Between the trimmed V and J ends, which lost 5 bases and 1 base, there was a span of 13 bases. The CDR3 is 16 amino acids. Germline V gene data show CDR1 as KGHDR and CDR2 as SFDVKD.

V and J are TRBV6-2 or TRBV6-3 and TRBJ1-2, with unresolved D. CDR1 and CDR2 (germline): MNHEY, SVGEGT. Trimming took off 2 bases at V and 5 bases at J, with 12 bases between the two ends. The CDR3 runs to 14 residues. CDR3 protein: CASSYGTDRYGYTF. The CDR3 DNA is TGTGCCAGCAGTTACGGTACGGATCGATATGGCTACACCTTC.

CDR3 sequence (DNA): TGTGCCAGCAGCCGATCGGGGATCACCTACGAGCAGTACTTC. It is translated as CASSRSGITYEQYF. The chain combines TRBV28 with TRBJ2-7; D possibly corresponds to TRBD2 (5 bases). This CDR3 has 14 amino acids. Germline V gives CDR1 MDHEN, CDR2 SYDVKM. Trimming cost V 6 bases and J 2 bases, with 14 bases left between them.

The chain combines TRBV3-1 with TRBJ1-2; 9 bases fit TRBD1. Germline CDR1 is LGHDT and CDR2 is YNNKEL (reference sequence). Losses at the gene ends were 5 bases for V and 7 bases for J; bases not matched to a gene: 8. This CDR3 comprises 14 residues. DNA for the CDR3: TGTGCCAGCAGCTCTGGACAGGGGATTTTTGGCTACACCTTC. Its translation is CASSSGQGIFGYTF.

The rearrangement uses TRBV20-1 and TRBJ1-6, with 7 bases aligning to TRBD1. After removal of 0 bases from V and 10 bases from J, the junction contained 9 bases not matched to a gene. Germline loops: CDR1 DFQATT, CDR2 SNEGSKA (reference sequence). This CDR3 has 15 amino acids. As DNA, the CDR3 is TGCAGTGCTAGAGACCGACAGGGTAGCTCCTCACCCCTCCACTTT. Translation: CSARDRQGSSSPLHF.

The chain is built from TRBV30 and TRBJ2-1; no clear D. CDR1 and CDR2 from the germline V gene are GTSNPN and SVGIG (reference sequence). There are 14 residues in the CDR3. Trimming left V 0 bases short and J 2 bases short, with 8 bases between. The CDR3 DNA sequence: TGTGCCTGGAGTGTACGGCAGCCCTACAATGAGCAGTTCTTC. As protein: CAWSVRQPYNEQFF.

The chain combines TRBV12-3 or TRBV12-4 with TRBJ1-3, with 9 bases aligning to TRBD1. V lost 5 bases and J lost 3; bases outside the gene matches: 8. This CDR3 is built from 16 residues. CDR3 bases: TGTGCCAGCAGTGCCGGGACAGGGTCTTATGGAAACACCATATATTTT. Its protein is CASSAGTGSYGNTIYF.

The chain is built from TRBV7-9 and TRBJ2-3, with D uncertain. The CDR3 contains 11 residues. Per germline, CDR1 SEHNR and CDR2 FQNEAQ (reference sequence). Trimming removed 10 bases at V and 5 bases at J, with 10 bases between. This CDR3 reads CATSARDTQYF. Here the CDR3 DNA reads TGTGCCACCTCGGCCAGAGATACGCAGTATTTT.

V usage is TRBV12-3 or TRBV12-4 and J usage is TRBJ2-7, with D tentatively TRBD1 (6 bases). The CDR3 extends over 14 amino acids. The germline V and J ends were trimmed by 5 bases and 1 base, with 12 bases remaining between them. The CDR3 spells CASSGQLGSYEQYF. CDR3 sequence (DNA): TGTGCCAGCAGTGGACAGTTGGGATCCTACGAGCAGTACTTC.

This chain uses TRBV19 with TRBJ1-1, with no clear D. Looked up from germline, CDR1 is LNHDA and CDR2 is SQIVND (reference sequence). Deletions cut 5 bases from V and 7 bases from J, with 8 bases between. CDR3 length equals 11 residues. This CDR3 reads CASSPGFEAFF. The DNA for the CDR3 is TGTGCCAGTAGTCCGGGATTTGAAGCTTTCTTT.

The V and J genes are TRBV7-8 and TRBJ2-7; D is unresolved. This CDR3 is built from 14 residues. Germline V CDR1 and CDR2: SGHVS, FQNEAQ. V lost 2 bases to trimming and J lost 3 bases, with 11 bases between them. CDR3 loop: CASSLFTEIYEQYF. In nucleotides, the CDR3 is TGTGCCAGCAGCTTATTCACAGAAATCTACGAGCAGTACTTC.

CDR3 in amino acids: CASSQSVAKNIQYF. In DNA, the CDR3 is TGTGCCAGCAGCCAAAGCGTGGCCAAAAACATTCAGTACTTC. The V and J genes are TRBV3-1 and TRBJ2-4; D is undetermined. This CDR3 is 14 amino acids long. Germline CDR1 is LGHDT and CDR2 is YNNKEL (reference sequence). The V end lost 2 bases, the J end lost 1 base, and 6 bases lay between the germline ends. The whole variable domain, filled in from reference TRBV3-1 and TRBJ2-4, reads DTAVSQTPKYLVTQMGNDKSIKCEQNLGHDTMYWYKQDSKKFLKIMFSYNNKELIINETVPNRFSPKSPDKAHLNLHINSLELGDSAVYFCASSQSVAKNIQYFGAGTRLSVL.

The chain carries TRBV28 and TRBJ2-2, with D hard to call. Germline V lookup: CDR1 MDHEN, CDR2 SYDVKM. The CDR3 contains 13 residues. V lost 4 bases to trimming and J lost 5 bases, with 8 bases between them. CDR3 bases: TGTGCCAGCAGTTCCACAGCGACCGGGGAGCTGTTTTTT. Translation: CASSSTATGELFF.

The J gene is TRBJ1-6, the V gene TRBV5-4; 9 positions agree with TRBD1. This CDR3 contains 17 residues. Germline V gene sequence: CDR1 SGHNT, CDR2 YYREEE (reference sequence). Trimming at V came to 4 bases and at J to 8 bases, leaving 13 bases not matched to a gene. The CDR3 region is CASSPPRTGARDSPLHF. DNA for the CDR3: TGTGCCAGCAGCCCTCCCCGGACAGGGGCTAGGGATTCACCCCTCCACTTT.

The J gene is TRBJ2-4, the V gene TRBV15; 10 nucleotides line up with TRBD1. V shed 4 bases and J 8 bases; nucleotides not matched to a gene: 8. This CDR3 spans 15 amino acids. The germline V gene encodes CDR1 LNHNV and CDR2 YYDKDF (reference sequence). The CDR3 DNA sequence: TGTGCCACCAGCATAAGGGGACAGGGGATGGACATTCAGTACTTC. It is translated as CATSIRGQGMDIQYF.

This clonotype has just a few counts. The gene calls are TRBV12-3 or TRBV12-4 and TRBJ2-1; 7 bases are shared with TRBD1. Losses at the gene ends were 6 bases for V and 6 bases for J; bases not matched to a gene: 5. This CDR3 is built from 13 residues. CDR3 sequence: CASSLGQANEQFF. The CDR3, as DNA: TGTGCCAGCAGCCTTGGACAGGCCAATGAGCAGTTCTTC.

V is TRBV9 and J is TRBJ2-7; no firm D call. Trimming cost V 0 bases and J 2 bases, with 12 bases left between them. From germline, CDR1 is SGDLS and CDR2 YYNGEE. The CDR3 length is 15 residues. The CDR3 spells CASSVAGEEAYEQYF. The CDR3 DNA follows: TGTGCCAGCAGCGTAGCGGGCGAAGAGGCCTACGAGCAGTACTTC.

The genes are TRBV5-4 and TRBJ2-1; 8 nucleotides line up with TRBD2. CDR3 length: 15 amino acids. Germline CDR1 reads SGHNT; CDR2 reads YYREEE (reference sequence). V dropped 4 bases and J dropped 4; count of bases not matched to a gene: 7. The CDR3 DNA reads TGTGCCAGCAGCGGCCCCGGGGGGGCTTACAATGAGCAGTTCTTC. Protein product: CASSGPGGAYNEQFF.

V is TRBV6-6 and J is TRBJ1-6; D not resolved. CDR3 length: 15 amino acids. Germline V lookup: CDR1 MNHNY, CDR2 SVGAGI (reference sequence). V was shortened by 7 bases and J by 0 bases, with 10 bases between the two germline ends. In nucleotides, the CDR3 is TGTGCCAGCAAGGATGCGAGCTCCTATAATTCACCCCTCCACTTT. As protein: CASKDASSYNSPLHF.

The chain uses TRBV9 and TRBJ2-7; 8 nucleotides line up with TRBD1. The CDR3 is made up of 17 amino acids. Trimming removed 0 bases from V and 5 bases from J; junction bases left unmatched: 13. Germline V lookup: CDR1 SGDLS, CDR2 YYNGEE. This CDR3 reads CASSVGLKGQVIHEQYF. As DNA, the CDR3 is TGTGCCAGCAGCGTAGGGTTAAAGGGACAGGTAATCCACGAGCAGTACTTC. The full variable domain, completed using reference TRBV9 and TRBJ2-7, is DSGVTQTPKHLITATGQRVTLRCSPRSGDLSVYWYQQSLDQGLQFLIQYYNGEERAKGNILERFSAQQFPDLHSELNLSSLELGDSALYFCASSVGLKGQVIHEQYFGPGTRLTVT.